These 29 T cell receptor beta chains share one sample of origin, sequenced in a study of blood T cell repertoires in COVID-19. Profiled with immunoSEQ multiplex PCR; TCRdb holds only in-frame clones, not every one. In the table there are 52,000 or so clones, roughly 87% of which are singletons. The specimen sequenced was peripheral blood. The receptors stem from a man aged 40-50 years with COVID-19, enrolled during active disease.

The CDR3 coding sequence is TGTGCCAGCAGTAAAAGCGGGAGTTTCACAGATACGCAGTATTTT. This translates into CASSKSGSFTDTQYF. V is TRBV7-7 and J is TRBJ2-3; 8 positions agree with TRBD2. Germline trimming cut 6 bases from V and 2 bases from J; bases unmatched to any gene: 7. In germline, CDR1 is SSHAT, CDR2 FNYEAQ (reference sequence). This CDR3 contains 15 residues.

The chain uses TRBV15 and TRBJ2-7, with D perhaps TRBD2 (5 bases). The CDR3 sequence is 15 residues long. The germline V gene has CDR1 LNHNV and CDR2 YYDKDF (reference sequence). V was cut by 0 bases and J by 0 bases, with 9 bases left in between. The CDR3 nucleotides read TGTGCCACCAGCAGAGAGGGAGAGGGCTCCTACGAGCAGTACTTC. Its protein is CATSREGEGSYEQYF.

CDR3 residues: CASSTLSGRGSYNEQFF. The CDR3 DNA reads as TGTGCCAGCAGCACTCTTAGCGGGAGAGGGTCCTACAATGAGCAGTTCTTC. The chain employs TRBV11-3 and TRBJ2-1; 9 nucleotides agree with TRBD2. Trimming cost V 5 bases and J 1 base; bases outside gene matches: 9. This CDR3 is 17 amino acids long. The germline V gene encodes CDR1 SGHNT and CDR2 YENEEA. The whole variable domain, remainder taken from reference TRBV11-3 and TRBJ2-1, is EAGVVQSPRYKIIEKKQPVAFWCNPISGHNTLYWYLQNLGQGPELLIRYENEEAVDDSQLPKDRFSAERLKGVDSTLKIQPAELGDSAVYLCASSTLSGRGSYNEQFFGPGTRLTVL.

The chain employs TRBV6-5 and TRBJ2-7, with TRBD1 matching 9 bases. Per germline, CDR1 MNHEY and CDR2 SVGAGI. The CDR3 is made up of 13 amino acids. After removal of 6 bases from V and 9 bases from J, the junction contained 9 bases not matched to a gene. This CDR3 reads CASSLEQGARQYF. CDR3 in DNA: TGTGCCAGCAGCCTTGAACAGGGGGCACGGCAGTACTTC.

J is TRBJ2-7 and V is TRBV29-1; a possible D gene is TRBD2 (7 bases). CDR1 SQVTM and CDR2 ANQGSEA come from the germline V gene. V was pared by 1 base and J by 8 bases, with 18 bases between. CDR3 length: 14 residues. DNA for the CDR3: TGCAGCGTTGAAGTTGGGGGGGCAATGGGTAAGCAGTACTTC. This translates into CSVEVGGAMGKQYF.

The J gene is TRBJ2-2, the V gene TRBV7-3, with 8 nucleotides matching TRBD1. Germline V CDR1 and CDR2: SGHTA, FQGTGA. The CDR3 runs 15 residues. V trimming: 1 base; J trimming: 6 bases; junction bases outside the gene matches: 4. The CDR3 reads CASSLKDRESGELFF. CDR3 nucleotides: TGTGCCAGCAGCTTAAAGGACAGGGAATCCGGGGAGCTGTTTTTT.

The V call is TRBV10-3, the J call TRBJ2-2; 10 bases fit TRBD2. From germline, CDR1 is ENHRY and CDR2 SYGVKD. The trim removed 7 bases at V and 0 bases at J, leaving 5 bases unmatched. The CDR3 contains 16 residues. The CDR3 is CAINGGTSANTGELFF. The CDR3 nucleotides are TGTGCCATCAACGGTGGGACTAGCGCGAACACCGGGGAGCTGTTTTTT.

The V gene is TRBV18, the J gene TRBJ1-2, with D possibly being TRBD1 (6 bases). Trimming cost V 3 bases and J 2 bases, with 13 bases left between them. This CDR3 region has 15 residues. In germline, CDR1 is KGHSH, CDR2 LQKENI. The CDR3 sequence: CASSPLRDTNYGYTF. CDR3 sequence (DNA): TGTGCCAGCTCACCGCTCCGGGACACGAACTATGGCTACACCTTC.

The V and J genes are TRBV27 and TRBJ2-7; D unresolved. Trimming left V 5 bases short and J 3 bases short, with 11 bases between. The CDR3 sequence is 13 residues long. The germline gives CDR1 MNHEY, CDR2 SMNVEV (reference sequence). The CDR3 sequence: CASSLRIYYEQYF. The CDR3, as DNA: TGTGCCAGCAGTCTGCGGATTTACTACGAGCAGTACTTC.

The rearrangement uses TRBV7-2 and TRBJ2-1; TRBD2 might be the D (5 bases). V dropped 3 bases and J dropped 6 bases, with 15 bases sitting between them. Germline values: CDR1 SGHTA, CDR2 FQGNSA. CDR3 length: 15 residues. The CDR3 nucleotides are TGTGCCAGCAGCTTTGGCAAGCGGCCATTCAATGAGCAGTTCTTC. The encoded protein is CASSFGKRPFNEQFF.

The V call is TRBV3-1 (or the pseudogene TRBV3-2), the J call TRBJ2-1, with 14 bases lining up with TRBD2. V shed 4 bases and J 9 bases; nucleotides not matched to a gene: 8. This CDR3 comprises 16 residues. Per germline, CDR1 LGHDT and CDR2 YNNKEL (reference sequence). CDR3 nucleotide sequence: TGTGCCAGCAGCCGCCCGGGACTAGCGGGAGTTGGTGAGCAGTTCTTC. Its protein product is CASSRPGLAGVGEQFF.

This clone was detected once. The chain carries TRBV5-1 and TRBJ2-7, with 10 bases identical to TRBD2. CDR1 is SGHRS and CDR2 is YFSETQ in the germline V gene. The CDR3 sequence is 15 residues long. After removal of 1 base from V and 5 bases from J, the junction contained 6 bases not matched to a gene. Here the CDR3 DNA reads TGCGCCAGCAGCTTGTCTAGCGGGGGCGGTAACGAGCAGTACTTC. As protein: CASSLSSGGGNEQYF. Full variable domain (rest looked up from reference TRBV5-1 and TRBJ2-7): KAGVTQTPRYLIKTRGQQVTLSCSPISGHRSVSWYQQTPGQGLQFLFEYFSETQRNKGNFPGRFSGRQFSNSRSEMNVSTLELGDSALYLCASSLSSGGGNEQYFGPGTRLTVT.

Written as DNA, the CDR3 is TGTGCCAGCAGCTTAGAGGGGCCGGGTTCACCCCTCCACTTT. Encoded protein: CASSLEGPGSPLHF. The chain employs TRBV11-3 and TRBJ1-6; D perhaps matches TRBD1 (5 bases). The germline CDR1 and CDR2 sequences are SGHNT and YENEEA. V lost 0 bases to trimming and J lost 9 bases, with 9 bases between them. This CDR3 comprises 14 residues.

V is TRBV5-5 and J is TRBJ1-4, with TRBD1 identical over 8 bases. Germline V gives CDR1 SGHKS, CDR2 YYEKEE (reference sequence). This CDR3 spans 14 amino acids. Trimming at V came to 5 bases and at J to 5 bases, leaving 5 bases not matched to a gene. The CDR3 spells CASSPGQVNEKLFF. CDR3 coding DNA: TGTGCCAGCAGTCCGGGACAGGTGAATGAAAAACTGTTTTTT.

The gene calls are TRBV5-1 and TRBJ2-4; perhaps TRBD2 as D (6 bases). Per the germline V gene, CDR1 is SGHRS and CDR2 is YFSETQ. CDR3 length: 14 amino acids. V was cut by 2 bases and J by 6 bases, with 12 bases left in between. In DNA, the CDR3 is TGCGCCAGCAGCTTAGGCGGGCGGGGAAACATTCAGTACTTC. Residues: CASSLGGRGNIQYF.

This chain joins TRBV5-4 and TRBJ2-7; TRBD1 aligns across 8 bases. Germline V gene data show CDR1 as SGHNT and CDR2 as YYREEE (reference sequence). This CDR3 comprises 14 residues. Trimming at V came to 3 bases and at J to 7 bases, leaving 9 bases not matched to a gene. The CDR3: CASSYTTGDDEQYF. CDR3 DNA sequence: TGTGCCAGCAGCTACACGACAGGGGATGATGAGCAGTACTTC.

This clone was observed a single time. V and J are TRBV6-6 and TRBJ1-2, with D hard to call. The CDR3 has 13 amino acids. V lost 3 bases and J 0 bases, leaving 5 bases between the germline ends. Per germline, CDR1 MNHNY and CDR2 SVGAGI (reference sequence). CDR3 amino acids: CASSYAANYGYTF. The CDR3 coding sequence is TGTGCCAGCAGTTATGCGGCTAACTATGGCTACACCTTC.

This clone was observed a handful of times. The chain has TRBV5-1 and TRBJ1-3, with D possibly TRBD1 on 6 matching bases. With 3 bases removed from V and 4 bases from J, the gap between germline ends came to 14 bases. CDR1 and CDR2 (germline): SGHRS, YFSETQ. The CDR3 sequence is 15 residues long. The CDR3 nucleotides are TGCGCCAGCAGCTATCAGGGGTCGGACGGAAACACCATATATTTT. It is translated as CASSYQGSDGNTIYF. Looking up the rest from reference TRBV5-1 and TRBJ1-3 gives the full variable domain: KAGVTQTPRYLIKTRGQQVTLSCSPISGHRSVSWYQQTPGQGLQFLFEYFSETQRNKGNFPGRFSGRQFSNSRSEMNVSTLELGDSALYLCASSYQGSDGNTIYFGEGSWLTVV.

The chain recombines TRBV18 with TRBJ2-5; TRBD2 matches 10 bases. Germline-derived CDR1 and CDR2 are KGHSH and LQKENI. This CDR3 is 17 amino acids long. The trim removed 3 bases at V and 5 bases at J, leaving 12 bases unmatched. The DNA for the CDR3 is TGTGCCAGCTCACCCTTGACTAGCGGGCCTAAAGGGGAGACCCAGTACTTC. The encoded protein is CASSPLTSGPKGETQYF.

This chain connects TRBV18 to TRBJ2-5; D not certain. V was pared by 3 bases and J by 4 bases, with 6 bases between. The germline CDR1 and CDR2 sequences are KGHSH and LQKENI. This CDR3 has 12 amino acids. CDR3 sequence reads: CASSPTGETQYF. DNA of the CDR3: TGTGCCAGCTCACCGACGGGAGAGACCCAGTACTTC. Full variable domain (rest looked up from reference TRBV18 and TRBJ2-5): NAGVMQNPRHLVRRRGQEARLRCSPMKGHSHVYWYRQLPEEGLKFMVYLQKENIIDESGMPKERFSAEFPKEGPSILRIQQVVRGDSAAYFCASSPTGETQYFGPGTRLLVL.

This clone appeared once. The J gene is TRBJ1-6, the V gene TRBV19, with 9 nucleotides matching TRBD1. CDR1 is LNHDA, CDR2 SQIVND, per germline (reference sequence). The CDR3 consists of 14 residues. After removal of 5 bases from V and 7 bases from J, the junction contained 3 bases not matched to a gene. CDR3 loop: CASSQTGGNSPLHF. CDR3 nucleotides: TGTGCCAGTAGTCAAACAGGGGGCAATTCACCCCTCCACTTT.

This chain joins TRBV9 and TRBJ1-1; D unclear. Germline CDR1 reads SGDLS; CDR2 reads YYNGEE. The CDR3 has 13 residues. Between the trimmed V and J ends, which lost 0 bases and 7 bases, there was a span of 10 bases. CDR3 nucleotide sequence: TGTGCCAGCAGCGTAGGGCAGCGGAATGAAGCTTTCTTT. Translating it yields CASSVGQRNEAFF.

The rearrangement joins TRBV15 to TRBJ2-1; 7 positions match TRBD1. There are 15 residues in the CDR3. Germline CDR1 is LNHNV and CDR2 is YYDKDF (reference sequence). After removal of 6 bases from V and 1 base from J, the junction contained 6 bases not matched to a gene. CDR3 nucleotides: TGTGCCACCAGAAAAGACAGGGCATCCTACAATGAGCAGTTCTTC. Translating gives CATRKDRASYNEQFF.

The genes are TRBV6-5 and TRBJ2-7, with a possible D match to TRBD1 (6 bases). Trimming removed 2 bases from V and 9 bases from J, with 14 bases in between. The CDR3 has 13 residues. The germline CDR1 and CDR2 sequences are MNHEY and SVGAGI. Here the CDR3 DNA reads TGTGCCAGCAGTTACGAACAGGGTTTCGGGCAGTACTTC. Residues: CASSYEQGFGQYF.

The rearrangement joins TRBV14 to TRBJ2-7, with a tentative D call TRBD1 (6 bases). The CDR3 is made up of 13 amino acids. Deletions cut 0 bases from V and 6 bases from J, with 9 bases between. Germline CDR1 reads SGHDN; CDR2 reads FVKESK. Here the CDR3 reads CASSQDWGPEQYF. CDR3 sequence (DNA): TGTGCCAGCAGCCAAGATTGGGGGCCCGAGCAGTACTTC. The complete variable domain, with remaining parts taken from reference TRBV14 and TRBJ2-7, reads EAGVTQFPSHSVIEKGQTVTLRCDPISGHDNLYWYRRVMGKEIKFLLHFVKESKQDESGMPNNRFLAERTGGTYSTLKVQPAELEDSGVYFCASSQDWGPEQYFGPGTRLTVT.

The chain couples TRBV2 to TRBJ1-4, with 9 nucleotides matching TRBD1. The V segment lost 4 bases and the J segment 8 bases; nucleotides outside the gene matches: 2. The CDR3 is made up of 13 amino acids. Germline V gene sequence: CDR1 SNHLY, CDR2 FYNNEI. This CDR3 is CASSVTGGEKLFF. Written as DNA, the CDR3 is TGTGCCAGCAGTGTGACAGGGGGAGAAAAACTGTTTTTT.

The V and J genes are TRBV28 and TRBJ2-1; D possibly corresponds to TRBD2 (6 bases). V lost 5 bases, J lost 3 bases, and 14 bases lay in between. Germline values: CDR1 MDHEN, CDR2 SYDVKM. The CDR3 has 15 amino acids. Written as DNA, the CDR3 is TGTGCCAGCAGTGTCCGGGGACTGGACTACAATGAGCAGTTCTTC. It yields the protein CASSVRGLDYNEQFF.

This clone has only one observation. This chain links TRBV3-1 (or the pseudogene TRBV3-2) with TRBJ2-1, with TRBD1 matching over 7 bases. The CDR3 has 11 residues. V was pared by 9 bases and J by 6 bases, with 2 bases of the junction left unmatched. CDR1 and CDR2 (germline): LGHDT, YNNKEL (reference sequence). This CDR3 reads CARTGFNEQFF. The CDR3 coding sequence is TGTGCCAGGACAGGGTTCAATGAGCAGTTCTTC.

The chain employs TRBV11-3 and TRBJ2-7; the D is unclear. V lost 1 base and J lost 3, with 4 bases in between. Germline lookup yields CDR1 SGHNT and CDR2 YENEEA. CDR3 size: 12 residues. The CDR3 DNA reads TGTGCCAGCAGCTTAGGTCGCTACGAGCAGTACTTC. The encoded protein is CASSLGRYEQYF.